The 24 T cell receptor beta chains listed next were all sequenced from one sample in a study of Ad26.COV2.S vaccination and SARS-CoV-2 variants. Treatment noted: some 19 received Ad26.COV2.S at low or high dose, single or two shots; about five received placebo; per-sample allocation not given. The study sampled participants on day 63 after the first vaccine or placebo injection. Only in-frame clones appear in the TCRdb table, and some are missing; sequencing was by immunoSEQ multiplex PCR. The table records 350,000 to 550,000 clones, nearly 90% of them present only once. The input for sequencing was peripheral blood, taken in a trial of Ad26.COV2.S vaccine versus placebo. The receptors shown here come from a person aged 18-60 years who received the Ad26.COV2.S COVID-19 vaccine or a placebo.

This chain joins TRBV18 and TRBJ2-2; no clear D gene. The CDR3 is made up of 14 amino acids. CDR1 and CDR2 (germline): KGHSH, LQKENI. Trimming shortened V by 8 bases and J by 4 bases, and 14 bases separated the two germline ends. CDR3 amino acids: CASHPSRSTGELFF. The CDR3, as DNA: TGTGCCAGCCACCCTTCTCGATCCACCGGGGAGCTGTTTTTT.

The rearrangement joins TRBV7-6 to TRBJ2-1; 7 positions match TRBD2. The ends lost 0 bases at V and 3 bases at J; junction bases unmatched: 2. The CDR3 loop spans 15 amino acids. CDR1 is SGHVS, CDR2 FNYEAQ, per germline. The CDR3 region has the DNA TGTGCCAGCAGCTTAGCTAGCGGGTTCTACAATGAGCAGTTCTTC. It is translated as CASSLASGFYNEQFF.

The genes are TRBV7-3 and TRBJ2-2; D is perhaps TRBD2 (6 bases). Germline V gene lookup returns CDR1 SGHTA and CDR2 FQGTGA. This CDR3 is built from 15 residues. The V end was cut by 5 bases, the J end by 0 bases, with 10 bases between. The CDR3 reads CASSPGGSNTGELFF. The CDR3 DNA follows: TGTGCCAGCAGCCCCGGGGGTTCGAACACCGGGGAGCTGTTTTTT.

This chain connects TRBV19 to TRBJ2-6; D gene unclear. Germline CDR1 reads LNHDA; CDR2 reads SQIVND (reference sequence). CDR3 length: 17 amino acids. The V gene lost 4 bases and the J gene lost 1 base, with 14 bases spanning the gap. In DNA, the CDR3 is TGTGCCAGTAGTAAGTGGGGTACGCCGTCTGGGGCCAACGTCCTGACTTTC. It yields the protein CASSKWGTPSGANVLTF.

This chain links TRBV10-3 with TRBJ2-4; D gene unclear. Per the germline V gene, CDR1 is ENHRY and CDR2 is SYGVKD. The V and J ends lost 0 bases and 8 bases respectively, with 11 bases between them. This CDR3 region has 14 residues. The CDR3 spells CAISESARAYIQYF. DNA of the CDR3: TGTGCCATCAGTGAGTCGGCTAGGGCTTACATTCAGTACTTC.

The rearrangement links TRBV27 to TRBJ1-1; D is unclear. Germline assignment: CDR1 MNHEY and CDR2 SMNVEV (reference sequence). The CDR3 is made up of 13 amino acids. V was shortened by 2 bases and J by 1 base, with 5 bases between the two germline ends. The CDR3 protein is CASSLRRNTEAFF. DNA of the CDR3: TGTGCCAGCAGTTTACGCAGGAACACTGAAGCTTTCTTT.

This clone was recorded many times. The CDR3 bases are TGTGCCAGCAGCTGGCTCGGGACAGGGACCTCCGGGGAGCTGTTTTTT. Its translation: CASSWLGTGTSGELFF. The rearrangement links TRBV7-9 to TRBJ2-2; TRBD1 aligns across 9 bases. The CDR3 spans 16 residues. The V gene end was trimmed by 4 bases and the J gene end by 6 bases; junction bases not matched to a gene: 9. CDR1 and CDR2 from the germline V gene are SEHNR and FQNEAQ (reference sequence).

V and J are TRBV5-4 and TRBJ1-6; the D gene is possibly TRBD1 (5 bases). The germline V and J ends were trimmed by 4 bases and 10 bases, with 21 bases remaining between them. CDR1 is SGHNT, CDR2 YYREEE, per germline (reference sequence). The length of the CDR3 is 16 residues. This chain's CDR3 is CASSAPGAGSISPLHF. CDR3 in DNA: TGTGCCAGCAGCGCCCCCGGGGCAGGGTCGATATCACCCCTCCACTTT.

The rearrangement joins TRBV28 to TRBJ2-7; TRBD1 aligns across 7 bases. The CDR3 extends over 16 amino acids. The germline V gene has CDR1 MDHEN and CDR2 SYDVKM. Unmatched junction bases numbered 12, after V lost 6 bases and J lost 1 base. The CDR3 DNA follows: TGTGCCAGCAGAAGGGTTAGACAGGGTATGTCCTACGAGCAGTACTTC. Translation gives CASRRVRQGMSYEQYF.

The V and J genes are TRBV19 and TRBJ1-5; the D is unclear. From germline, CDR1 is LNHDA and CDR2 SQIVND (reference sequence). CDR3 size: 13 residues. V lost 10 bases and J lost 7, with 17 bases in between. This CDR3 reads CATARHSGQPQHF. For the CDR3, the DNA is TGTGCCACCGCGCGACACTCAGGCCAGCCCCAGCATTTT.

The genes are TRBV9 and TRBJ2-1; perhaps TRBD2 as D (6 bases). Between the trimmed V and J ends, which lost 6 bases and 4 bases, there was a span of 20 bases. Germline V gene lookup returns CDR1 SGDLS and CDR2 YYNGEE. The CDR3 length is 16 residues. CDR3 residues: CASTPPGDAGYNEQFF. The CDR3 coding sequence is TGTGCCAGCACCCCACCGGGGGATGCAGGGTACAATGAGCAGTTCTTC.

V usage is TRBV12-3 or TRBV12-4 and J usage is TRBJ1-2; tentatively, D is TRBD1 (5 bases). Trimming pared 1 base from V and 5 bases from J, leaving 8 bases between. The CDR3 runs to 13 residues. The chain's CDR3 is CASSLVAGYGYTF. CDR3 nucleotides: TGTGCCAGCAGTTTAGTGGCAGGGTATGGCTACACCTTC.

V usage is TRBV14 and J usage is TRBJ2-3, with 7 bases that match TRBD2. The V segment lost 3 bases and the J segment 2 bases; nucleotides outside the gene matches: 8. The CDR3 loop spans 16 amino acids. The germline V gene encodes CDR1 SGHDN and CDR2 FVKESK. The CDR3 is CASSHMSGITTDTQYF. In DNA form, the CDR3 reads TGTGCCAGCAGCCACATGAGCGGGATCACCACAGATACGCAGTATTTT. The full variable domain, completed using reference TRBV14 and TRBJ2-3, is EAGVTQFPSHSVIEKGQTVTLRCDPISGHDNLYWYRRVMGKEIKFLLHFVKESKQDESGMPNNRFLAERTGGTYSTLKVQPAELEDSGVYFCASSHMSGITTDTQYFGPGTRLTVL.

The CDR3: CASSLAGVVRTGETQYF. The CDR3 DNA reads TGTGCCAGCAGCTTAGCGGGAGTGGTGCGAACGGGAGAGACCCAGTACTTC. The V gene is TRBV7-2, the J gene TRBJ2-5; D possibly corresponds to TRBD2 (5 bases). The CDR3 consists of 17 residues. The V gene's germline CDR1 is SGHTA and CDR2 FQGNSA. Between the trimmed V and J ends, which lost 0 bases and 4 bases, there was a span of 18 bases.

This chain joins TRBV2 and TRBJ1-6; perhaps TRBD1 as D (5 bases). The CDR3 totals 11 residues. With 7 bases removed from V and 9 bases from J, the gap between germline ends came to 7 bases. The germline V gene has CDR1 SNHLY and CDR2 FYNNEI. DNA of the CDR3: TGTGCCAGCACTGGGGGTTCACCCCTCCACTTT. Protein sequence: CASTGGSPLHF.

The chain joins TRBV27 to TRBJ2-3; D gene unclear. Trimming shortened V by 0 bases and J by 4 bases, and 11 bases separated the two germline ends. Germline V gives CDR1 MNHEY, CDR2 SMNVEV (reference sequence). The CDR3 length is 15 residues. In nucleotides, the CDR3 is TGTGCCAGCAGTTTATCGAGAGAGTCGGCAGATACGCAGTATTTT. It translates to CASSLSRESADTQYF.

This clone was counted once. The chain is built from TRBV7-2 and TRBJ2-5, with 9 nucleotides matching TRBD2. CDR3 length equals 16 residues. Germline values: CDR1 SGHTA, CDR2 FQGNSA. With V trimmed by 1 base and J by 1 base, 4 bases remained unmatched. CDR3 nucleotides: TGTGCCAGCAGCTTAGAGCGCGGGAGGGTCCAAGAGACCCAGTACTTC. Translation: CASSLERGRVQETQYF.

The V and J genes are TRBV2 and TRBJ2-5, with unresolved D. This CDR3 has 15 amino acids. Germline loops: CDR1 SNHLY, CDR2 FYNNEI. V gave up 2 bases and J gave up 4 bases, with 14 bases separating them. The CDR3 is CASSEPLGLRETQYF. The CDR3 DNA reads TGTGCCAGCAGTGAACCTCTTGGATTGCGAGAGACCCAGTACTTC.

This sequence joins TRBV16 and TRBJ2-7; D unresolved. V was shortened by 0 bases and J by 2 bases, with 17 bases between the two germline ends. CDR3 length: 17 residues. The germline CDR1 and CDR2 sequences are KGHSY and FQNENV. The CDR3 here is CASSQSSVAPRAYEQYV. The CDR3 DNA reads TGTGCCAGCAGCCAATCAAGTGTGGCTCCCCGCGCCTACGAGCAGTACGTC.

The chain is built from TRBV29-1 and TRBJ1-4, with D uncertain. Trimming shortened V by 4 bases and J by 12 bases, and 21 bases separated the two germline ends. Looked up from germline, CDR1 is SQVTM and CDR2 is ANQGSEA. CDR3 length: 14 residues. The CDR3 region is CSVGSSFSWTELFF. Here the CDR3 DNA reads TGCAGCGTTGGAAGTAGCTTTTCCTGGACGGAACTGTTTTTT.

CDR3 nucleotides: TGTGCCAGCTCACCAGGAACAGGGGCCGGGGAGCTGTTTTTT. It yields the protein CASSPGTGAGELFF. V gene TRBV18 combines with J gene TRBJ2-2, with 7 nucleotides matching TRBD1. Germline V gives CDR1 KGHSH, CDR2 LQKENI. This CDR3 contains 14 residues. J lost 6 bases, V lost 2 bases, and 3 bases had no gene match.

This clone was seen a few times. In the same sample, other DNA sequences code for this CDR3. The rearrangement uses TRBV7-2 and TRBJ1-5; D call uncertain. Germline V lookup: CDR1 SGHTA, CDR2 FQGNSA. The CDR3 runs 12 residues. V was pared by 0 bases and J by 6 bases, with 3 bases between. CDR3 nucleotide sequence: TGTGCCAGCAGCTTAGCGGGTCAGCCCCAGCATTTT. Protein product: CASSLAGQPQHF.

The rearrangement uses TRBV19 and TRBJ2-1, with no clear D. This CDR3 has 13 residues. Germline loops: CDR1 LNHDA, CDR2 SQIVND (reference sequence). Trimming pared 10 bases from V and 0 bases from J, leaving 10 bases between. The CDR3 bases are TGTGCCACAAGCCTCAGCTCCTACAATGAGCAGTTCTTC. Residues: CATSLSSYNEQFF.

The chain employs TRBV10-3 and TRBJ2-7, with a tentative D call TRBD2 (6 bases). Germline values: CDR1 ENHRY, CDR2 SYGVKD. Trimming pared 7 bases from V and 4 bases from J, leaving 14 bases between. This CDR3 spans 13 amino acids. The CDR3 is CAINSGEGYEQYV. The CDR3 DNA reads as TGTGCCATCAATTCGGGAGAAGGATACGAGCAGTACGTC.